The present entry profiles one TCR beta chain with its context. Random hexamers served to reverse transcribe roughly 0.5 to 1 ug RNA. Multiplex immunoSEQ PCR targeted 54 Vbeta and 13 Jbeta TCR beta segments. Each CDR3 protein is one row after TCRdb ran MiXCR on the immunoSEQ multiplex PCR reads. The sample holds about 200,000 distinct CDR3 sequences; about 95% are singletons and the top ten take 0.093%. Sequencing of TCR beta covered CD8+ and CD4+ T cells obtained from blood. The multiple sclerosis controls were treatment-naive patients with relapsing-remitting disease that was stable or active. Negative isolation was used for CD8+ and CD4+ T cells and FACS enrichment for TEMRA cells. These data belong to a study of CD8 T cells in Susac syndrome. V lost 5 bases and J 0 bases, leaving 10 bases between the germline ends. This CDR3 region has 14 residues.

What was sequenced was CD4+ T cells from PBMCs. The receptor was derived from a human donor with multiple sclerosis. The chain employs TRBV12-3 or TRBV12-4 and TRBJ1-1; D ambiguous. The DNA for the CDR3 is TGTGCCAGCAGTCCTGGAGATGTGAACACTGAAGCTTTCTTT. The encoded protein is CASSPGDVNTEAFF.